This note documents a single TCR beta chain sequence. The antigen remains unidentified. This sample also contains other DNA sequences that code for the same CDR3. This entry is derived from a study of OX40 agonist ivuxolimab in advanced cancers. Study-wide points: The investigators did not determine what antigen specificity the expanded peripheral T cells had.

Sequencing was performed with immunoSEQ multiplex PCR; in TCRdb, only in-frame clones are kept and a portion is missing. This table holds 16,000 or so clones, 77% found once. This sequence originates from an adult with an advanced solid tumor such as melanoma, head and neck, liver or kidney cancer. The sample here was CD4+ or CD8+ T cells sorted from blood, taken in a trial of the OX40 agonist ivuxolimab.

This CDR3 is CASSPKGGAFFNEQFF. The CDR3 coding sequence is TGTGCCAGCAGCCCAAAAGGAGGGGCCTTCTTCAATGAGCAGTTCTTC. The chain combines TRBV14 with TRBJ2-1; tentatively, D is TRBD2 (6 bases). The CDR3 covers 16 residues. Trimming left V 4 bases short and J 6 bases short, with 19 bases between. Germline CDR1 reads SGHDN; CDR2 reads FVKESK.